At least ten counts were recorded for the clone carrying this T cell receptor (beta chain). Its antigen is unknown. Amplification from RNA transcripts yielded the TCR beta CDR3 regions. HTBI primers primed a first-round RT-PCR, and a second-round multiplex PCR followed. TCRdb ran MiXCR on the multiplex PCR reads and lists one entry per CDR3 protein. The data contain over a million distinct CDR3 sequences, 35% to 40% of them singletons. This sample was taken from a study of Graves' ophthalmopathy and Graves' hyperthyroidism. General study findings and limits: At around 68% sensitivity and 72.22% specificity, the model predicted progression of the ophthalmopathy.

Enrolled hyperthyroidism patients had a new diagnosis, a duration under 2 months, and an age of 18 to 65. Excluded: other autoimmune disease, uncontrolled infection, pregnancy or lactation. This sequence was found in an adult man with Graves' hyperthyroidism. Specimen: peripheral blood or thyroid tissue (not recorded which).

The CDR3 sequence: CSVVLGQETQYF. The CDR3 bases are TGCAGCGTTGTCCTGGGGCAAGAGACCCAGTACTTC. The chain uses TRBV29-1 and TRBJ2-5, with no clear D. The CDR3 is 12 residues long. From germline, CDR1 is SQVTM and CDR2 ANQGSEA. V lost 4 bases, J lost 2 bases, and 8 bases lay in between.